The clone carrying this T cell receptor (beta chain) was counted once. The target antigen is unknown. This sample was included in a study of cytomegalovirus exposure and HLA in healthy donors. Study results and caveats: Among the CMV-associated chains, three were confirmed in vitro as specific for CMV antigens. The tendency of first-cohort TCR clusters to co-occur in the 120 or so validation repertoires was the finding of a later analysis.

The table came from immunoSEQ multiplex PCR; TCRdb's copy has only in-frame clones and leaves some out. The data contain approximately 140,000 clones, approximately 87% of them singletons. Trimming removed 2 bases from V and 0 bases from J, with 11 bases in between. CDR1 and CDR2 from the germline V gene are SGHKS and YYEKEE (reference sequence). This CDR3 contains 15 residues. It was the approximately 120-subject validation cohort, separate from the approximately 700-subject first cohort, to which the donors belonged. Sequenced material: PBMCs. The sequence derives from a man between 18 and 35 years old in good health and CMV-seronegative. The V call is TRBV5-5, the J call TRBJ1-1; D gene unclear. The chain's CDR3 is CASSFRGEMNTEAFF. CDR3 coding DNA: TGTGCCAGCAGCTTTCGGGGAGAGATGAACACTGAAGCTTTCTTT. The full variable domain, completed using reference TRBV5-5 and TRBJ1-1, is DAGVTQSPTHLIKTRGQQVTLRCSPISGHKSVSWYQQVLGQGPQFIFQYYEKEERGRGNFPDRFSARQFPNYSSELNVNALLLGDSALYLCASSFRGEMNTEAFFGQGTRLTVV.